These 7 T cell receptor beta chains came from one sample sequenced in a study of blood T cell repertoires in COVID-19. Clones were read by immunoSEQ multiplex PCR, and TCRdb kept only the in-frame ones, dropping some. The sample gives under 60,000 clones, around 90% of which show up once; around 3.6% is in the top ten. The sample comprised peripheral blood. All receptors come from a human donor in a cohort sampled during active COVID-19.

The genes are TRBV12-3 or TRBV12-4 and TRBJ1-1; the D is unclear. The CDR3 spans 13 residues. The V end was cut by 5 bases, the J end by 1 base, with 8 bases between. The CDR3 DNA reads as TGTGCCAGCAGTCTCACACGGAACACTGAAGCTTTCTTT. Its translation is CASSLTRNTEAFF.

J is TRBJ2-7 and V is TRBV28, with 9 nucleotides matching TRBD1. Trimming cost V 7 bases and J 5 bases; bases outside gene matches: 12. The CDR3 runs 15 residues. Per germline, CDR1 MDHEN and CDR2 SYDVKM. CDR3 amino acids: CASNQLGQGKHEQYF. The CDR3 DNA is TGTGCCAGCAACCAATTGGGACAGGGTAAACACGAGCAGTACTTC.

The chain has TRBV11-3 and TRBJ1-1; TRBD1 agrees at 7 bases. Germline V gene data show CDR1 as SGHNT and CDR2 as YENEEA. CDR3 length: 14 residues. The J segment lost 6 bases and the V segment lost 3 bases, leaving 7 bases of the junction unmatched. The CDR3 DNA reads as TGTGCCAGCAGCTTGGAGACAGGGTCCCCTGAAGCTTTCTTT. Translating it yields CASSLETGSPEAFF.

This chain uses TRBV3-1 (or the pseudogene TRBV3-2) with TRBJ1-5, with 7 bases that match TRBD1. V was clipped by 0 bases and J by 7 bases; unmatched bases: 0. From germline, CDR1 is LGHDT and CDR2 YNNKEL (reference sequence). CDR3 size: 13 residues. The CDR3 here is CASSQDRGQPQHF. The CDR3 nucleotides are TGTGCCAGCAGCCAAGACAGGGGGCAGCCCCAGCATTTT.

The rearrangement links TRBV7-9 to TRBJ1-1; perhaps TRBD1 as D (5 bases). Germline V gives CDR1 SEHNR, CDR2 FQNEAQ (reference sequence). Trimming took 5 bases from V and 1 from J, leaving 11 bases between them. There are 14 residues in the CDR3. This CDR3 reads CASSDAGRNTEAFF. The CDR3 DNA follows: TGTGCCAGCAGCGATGCGGGGCGGAACACTGAAGCTTTCTTT.

The chain carries TRBV19 and TRBJ2-1; 7 positions agree with TRBD2. V was pared by 4 bases and J by 0 bases, with 6 bases of the junction left unmatched. Germline V gives CDR1 LNHDA, CDR2 SQIVND (reference sequence). This CDR3 has 16 residues. CDR3 sequence reads: CASSTRAGNSYNEQFF. The CDR3 DNA sequence: TGTGCCAGTAGTACCCGAGCGGGGAACTCCTACAATGAGCAGTTCTTC.

The sample holds one count of this clone. The chain couples TRBV5-1 to TRBJ1-1, with D perhaps TRBD1 (6 bases). Germline values: CDR1 SGHRS, CDR2 YFSETQ. This CDR3 has 15 residues. V gave up 0 bases and J gave up 1 base, with 10 bases separating them. The DNA for the CDR3 is TGCGCCAGCAGCTTGGATGGACAGAAGAACACTGAAGCTTTCTTT. This codes for CASSLDGQKNTEAFF.